The source of this T cell receptor (beta chain) is a study of T cells after yellow fever vaccination. TCRdb analysed the 5' RACE reads with MiXCR anew, one entry per CDR3 protein. Of approximately 510,000 distinct CDR3 sequences in the sample, less than 25% were seen once. This clonotype was observed a handful of times. Its antigen is unidentified. Broader study findings: Most primary-vaccination clones reappeared after the booster (approximately 97% CD4, approximately 88% CD8). Of the clonotypes, a small share occurred in both CD4 and CD8 compartments.

The CDR3 runs 14 residues. Trimming pared 5 bases from V and 0 bases from J, leaving 9 bases between. Germline CDR1 and CDR2: SGHRS and YFSETQ. This receptor was identified in a man aged 18 to 30 who received the YFV17D yellow fever vaccine. Specimen: PBMCs, collected roughly 20 days after the first yellow fever vaccination. This chain joins TRBV5-1 and TRBJ2-1; D is possibly TRBD1 (5 bases). The CDR3 DNA sequence: TGCGCCAGCAGACCTACAGGCTCCTACAATGAGCAGTTCTTC. It is translated as CASRPTGSYNEQFF. Complete variable domain (other parts from reference TRBV5-1 and TRBJ2-1): KAGVTQTPRYLIKTRGQQVTLSCSPISGHRSVSWYQQTPGQGLQFLFEYFSETQRNKGNFPGRFSGRQFSNSRSEMNVSTLELGDSALYLCASRPTGSYNEQFFGPGTRLTVL.